The rows below give T cell receptor beta chains drawn from one sample of a study of identifying expanded T cells in peripheral blood. Assay: immunoSEQ multiplex PCR; the TCRdb copy retains only in-frame clones and omits some. Found here are about 58,000 clones, over 75% of them singletons; the top ten hold about 15%. Sample: blood. Every receptor here comes from a person aged 18 to 75 in good health. The CDR3 runs from the conserved cysteine through the conserved F or W. Each record gives: CDR3 length, V gene, J gene, D gene, clone size, CDR3 protein, CDR3 DNA. The D gene is left open where the match is weak. Clone size, where shown, is once, few, many, or a class for clones that have expanded.

length: 17; V: TRBV4-2; J: TRBJ2-3; D: TRBD2; size: NA; CDR3: CASSQEGASGGTDTQYF; DNA: TGTGCCAGCAGCCAAGAAGGAGCTAGCGGGGGCACAGATACGCAGTATTTT
length: 14; V: TRBV5-1; J: TRBJ1-1; D: NA; size: NA; CDR3: CASSQGGSNTEAFF; DNA: TGCGCCAGCAGCCAAGGAGGTTCAAACACTGAAGCTTTCTTT
length: 17; V: TRBV4-1; J: TRBJ2-1; D: TRBD2; size: NA; CDR3: CASSHRLAGGYYNEQFF; DNA: TGCGCCAGCAGCCACCGACTAGCGGGAGGTTATTACAATGAGCAGTTCTTC
length: 17; V: TRBV6-1; J: TRBJ1-5; D: NA; size: once; CDR3: CASSERWAGVGNQPQHF; DNA: TGTGCCAGCAGTGAACGATGGGCAGGGGTAGGCAATCAGCCCCAGCATTTT
length: 18; V: TRBV27; J: TRBJ1-5; D: TRBD1; size: NA; CDR3: CASSSIGQGANNNQPQHF; DNA: TGTGCCAGCAGTTCGATCGGACAGGGGGCCAACAACAATCAGCCCCAGCATTTT
length: 15; V: TRBV7-3; J: TRBJ2-5; D: TRBD2; size: NA; CDR3: CASSLSPSGQETQYF; DNA: TGTGCCAGCAGCTTATCGCCTAGCGGGCAAGAGACCCAGTACTTC
length: 15; V: TRBV29-1; J: TRBJ1-1; D: TRBD1; size: NA; CDR3: CSVDGVRQGNTEAFF; DNA: TGCAGCGTTGACGGAGTCAGACAGGGGAACACTGAAGCTTTCTTT
length: 15; V: TRBV5-1; J: TRBJ2-5; D: TRBD1; size: NA; CDR3: CASSLGTGTWETQYF; DNA: TGCGCCAGCAGCTTGGGGACAGGAACTTGGGAGACCCAGTACTTC
length: 14; V: TRBV19; J: TRBJ2-7; D: TRBD2; size: NA; CDR3: CATQGASGSNEQYF; DNA: TGTGCCACCCAGGGGGCTAGCGGGAGCAACGAGCAGTACTTC
length: 16; V: TRBV23-1; J: TRBJ2-3; D: NA; size: NA; CDR3: CASSPRRTASSDTQYF; DNA: TGCGCCAGCAGTCCCCGCAGGACAGCCTCTTCGGATACGCAGTATTTT